These 26 T cell receptor beta chains were all obtained from the same sample, sequenced in a study of cytomegalovirus exposure and HLA in healthy donors. PCR amplification relied on 60 Vbeta primers (plus 13 Jbeta primers). This table comes from immunoSEQ multiplex PCR, and its TCRdb copy is limited to in-frame clones, with some not included. Of about 150,000 clones in the sample, around 75% are singletons; the top ten hold under 1.5%. Sequenced: PBMCs. The receptor source for this set is a man aged 18 to 29 in good health and CMV-seronegative.

The chain recombines TRBV2 with TRBJ2-5, with D possibly matching TRBD2 (5 bases). The DNA end is more similar to TRBJ2-7, so the J call may be wrong. The CDR3 sequence is 14 residues long. CDR1 is SNHLY, CDR2 FYNNEI, per germline. The CDR3 loop reads CASRTGNPTYEQYF. The CDR3 region has the DNA TGTGCCAGCAGGACCGGGAACCCAACCTACGAGCAGTACTTC.

V is TRBV19 and J is TRBJ1-1, with TRBD1 matching over 9 bases. Germline CDR1 LNHDA, CDR2 SQIVND (reference sequence). The CDR3 has 14 residues. V lost 9 bases and J lost 4; bases outside the gene matches: 9. The CDR3 loop is CASLQGAASTEAFF. The CDR3, as DNA: TGTGCCAGCTTACAGGGGGCCGCTAGCACTGAAGCTTTCTTT.

To note about this clone: At one boundary the junction diverges from the germline segment, which might be a read error. This sequence joins TRBV7-9 and TRBJ2-1, with D possibly matching TRBD2 (6 bases). Germline CDR1 is SEHNR and CDR2 is FQNEAQ (reference sequence). The length of the CDR3 is 12 residues. The CDR3 loop reads CSSSLGREEQFF. DNA of the CDR3: TGTTCCAGCAGCTTGGGGCGGGAAGAGCAGTTCTTC.

This clone was detected once. This rearrangement joins TRBV7-8 to TRBJ1-1; D remains ambiguous. V was clipped by 1 base and J by 1 base, with 10 bases between them. CDR3 size: 15 residues. Looked up from germline, CDR1 is SGHVS and CDR2 is FQNEAQ. The CDR3 sequence is CASSLVPEGNTEAFF. In DNA, the CDR3 is TGTGCCAGCAGCTTAGTCCCAGAGGGGAACACTGAAGCTTTCTTT.

A single count supports this clone. The DNA of the CDR3 is TGTGCCAGCAGCTTAGACTCAGGGGTCCCCTACAATGAGCAGTTCTTC. This codes for CASSLDSGVPYNEQFF. The chain carries TRBV7-2 and TRBJ2-1; possibly TRBD1 for D (6 bases). V shed 1 base and J shed 2 bases, with 12 bases lying between them. The CDR3 runs to 16 residues. The germline gives CDR1 SGHTA, CDR2 FQGNSA. The whole variable domain, remainder taken from reference TRBV7-2 and TRBJ2-1, is GAGVSQSPSNKVTEKGKDVELRCDPISGHTALYWYRQSLGQGLEFLIYFQGNSAPDKSGLPSDRFSAERTGGSVSTLTIQRTQQEDSAVYLCASSLDSGVPYNEQFFGPGTRLTVL.

Note on this clone: One end of the junction is discordant with germline, which a read error may explain. This chain joins TRBV11-2 and TRBJ2-7; TRBD1 aligns across 9 bases. CDR3 size: 14 residues. Germline CDR1 is SGHAT and CDR2 is FQNNGV. The DNA for the CDR3 is TGTGCCAGCAGATCTACAGGGGGCTCCCACGAGCAGTACTTC. Encoded protein: CASRSTGGSHEQYF.

This rearrangement joins TRBV5-1 to TRBJ2-5; TRBD2 aligns across 11 bases. CDR1 SGHRS and CDR2 YFSETQ come from the germline V gene. Unmatched junction bases numbered 13, after V lost 4 bases and J lost 11 bases. This CDR3 contains 15 residues. Written as DNA, the CDR3 is TGCGCCAGCAGCGGGTCCGGGACTAGCGGTCGCGCTCAGTACTTC. This sequence encodes CASSGSGTSGRAQYF. Filled out from reference TRBV5-1 and TRBJ2-5, the complete variable domain reads KAGVTQTPRYLIKTRGQQVTLSCSPISGHRSVSWYQQTPGQGLQFLFEYFSETQRNKGNFPGRFSGRQFSNSRSEMNVSTLELGDSALYLCASSGSGTSGRAQYFGPGTRLLVL.

The rearrangement uses TRBV5-1 and TRBJ2-5; D remains unclear. The V end was cut by 3 bases, the J end by 2 bases, with 5 bases between. CDR1 and CDR2 from the germline V gene are SGHRS and YFSETQ. This CDR3 has 12 residues. The CDR3: CASSSTQETQYF. For the CDR3, the DNA is TGCGCCAGCAGCTCGACTCAAGAGACCCAGTACTTC.

The chain joins TRBV19 to TRBJ2-3, with TRBD2 matching 11 bases. Losses at the gene ends were 3 bases for V and 4 bases for J; bases not matched to a gene: 6. Germline V gene data show CDR1 as LNHDA and CDR2 as SQIVND (reference sequence). This CDR3 contains 16 residues. The CDR3 here is CASSIGTSGPPDTQYF. The CDR3 bases are TGTGCCAGTAGTATCGGGACTAGCGGACCCCCAGATACGCAGTATTTT. Based on the CDR3 plus reference TRBV19 and TRBJ2-3, the full variable domain is DGGITQSPKYLFRKEGQNVTLSCEQNLNHDAMYWYRQDPGQGLRLIYYSQIVNDFQKGDIAEGYSVSREKKESFPLTVTSAQKNPTAFYLCASSIGTSGPPDTQYFGPGTRLTVL.

This clone has more than one count but fewer than ten. This rearrangement joins TRBV28 to TRBJ1-5; 8 bases agree with TRBD1. Germline V lookup: CDR1 MDHEN, CDR2 SYDVKM. This CDR3 comprises 16 residues. The ends lost 5 bases at V and 1 base at J; junction bases unmatched: 7. CDR3 loop: CASSITTGASNQPQHF. DNA of the CDR3: TGTGCCAGCAGTATAACGACAGGGGCCAGCAATCAGCCCCAGCATTTT.

The rearrangement uses TRBV6-5 and TRBJ1-1, with a weak D call TRBD1 (5 bases). This CDR3 has 13 amino acids. V was clipped by 4 bases and J by 5 bases, with 11 bases between them. Germline V CDR1 and CDR2: MNHEY, SVGAGI. Written as DNA, the CDR3 is TGTGCCAGCAGTTTCAGGGAACCTACTGAAGCTTTCTTT. Translating gives CASSFREPTEAFF.

V and J are TRBV7-6 and TRBJ2-7, with 9 bases identical to TRBD1. Trimming took 5 bases from V and 6 from J; bases not matched to a gene: 8. Germline values: CDR1 SGHVS, CDR2 FNYEAQ. There are 14 residues in the CDR3. The CDR3 DNA is TGTGCCAGCAGCGCCGGGACAGGGCCTCTCGAGCAGTACTTC. Its translation is CASSAGTGPLEQYF.

This chain joins TRBV28 and TRBJ2-5, with TRBD1 identical over 8 bases. The CDR3 runs 15 residues. J gave up 5 bases and V 4 bases, and 9 bases lay outside the gene matches. The germline CDR1 and CDR2 sequences are MDHEN and SYDVKM. Written as DNA, the CDR3 is TGTGCCAGCAGTTCAGGACAGGGAACGAGGGAGACCCAGTACTTC. Its protein product is CASSSGQGTRETQYF.

The CDR3 DNA sequence: TGTGCAATCGGGCTAGCGGGAGGAGAGACCCAGTACTTC. Protein sequence: CAIGLAGGETQYF. The chain employs TRBV10-3 and TRBJ2-5, with 11 bases that match TRBD2. Per germline, CDR1 ENHRY and CDR2 SYGVKD. The CDR3 is 13 residues long.

J is TRBJ2-2 and V is TRBV5-1; 9 bases fit TRBD1. Germline trimming cut 3 bases from V and 2 bases from J; bases unmatched to any gene: 5. This CDR3 is built from 16 residues. Germline V gene lookup returns CDR1 SGHRS and CDR2 YFSETQ. CDR3 in amino acids: CASSSGQGANTGELFF. The CDR3 nucleotides are TGCGCCAGCAGCTCGGGACAGGGAGCTAACACCGGGGAGCTGTTTTTT.

The chain carries TRBV11-3 and TRBJ1-1; D gene ambiguous. The length of the CDR3 is 14 residues. CDR1 is SGHNT, CDR2 YENEEA, per germline. V dropped 3 bases and J dropped 4 bases, with 12 bases sitting between them. The CDR3 DNA reads as TGTGCCAGCAGCTTCTCTGGTGGGAGCACTGAAGCTTTCTTT. It encodes CASSFSGGSTEAFF.

This clone was seen only a few times. The V call is TRBV27, the J call TRBJ1-1, with a tentative D call TRBD1 (5 bases). The CDR3 runs to 14 residues. Trimming left V 7 bases short and J 5 bases short, with 17 bases between. CDR1 is MNHEY and CDR2 is SMNVEV in the germline V gene (reference sequence). CDR3: CASTKLPGGTEAFF. CDR3 DNA sequence: TGTGCCAGCACGAAGCTCCCCGGGGGGACTGAAGCTTTCTTT.

The chain combines TRBV6-6 with TRBJ2-7; the D gene is possibly TRBD1 (8 bases). The ends were cut back, 5 bases at V and 6 bases at J, with 20 bases in the middle. Germline lookup yields CDR1 MNHNY and CDR2 SVGAGI (reference sequence). The CDR3 length is 15 residues. The CDR3 nucleotides read TGTGCCAGCAGTCCATTAGGACAGGGAGGGGGCGAGCAGTACTTC. Residues: CASSPLGQGGGEQYF.

The rearrangement joins TRBV7-9 to TRBJ1-5, with D perhaps matching TRBD1 (6 bases). Germline V CDR1 and CDR2: SEHNR, FQNEAQ (reference sequence). V lost 5 bases and J 4 bases, leaving 6 bases between the germline ends. This CDR3 is 12 amino acids long. The CDR3 nucleotides read TGTGCCAGCAGCCAGGGGAATCAGCCCCAGCATTTT. Translated, it gives CASSQGNQPQHF. The entire variable domain, with the rest obtained from reference TRBV7-9 and TRBJ1-5, is as follows: DTGVSQNPRHKITKRGQNVTFRCDPISEHNRLYWYRQTLGQGPEFLTYFQNEAQLEKSRLLSDRFSAERPKGSFSTLEIQRTEQGDSAMYLCASSQGNQPQHFGDGTRLSIL.

This chain connects TRBV21-1 to TRBJ2-7; TRBD1, as called in the table, went unchecked against the DNA. TRBV21-1 represents a pseudogene. The CDR3 is 16 residues long. The CDR3 protein is CASSQTPGHTSYEQYF. The CDR3 nucleotides are TGTGCCAGCAGCCAAACGCCGGGACACACCTCCTACGAGCAGTACTTC.

The V gene is TRBV5-1, the J gene TRBJ1-1; D not certain. Germline-derived CDR1 and CDR2 are SGHRS and YFSETQ. This CDR3 region has 13 residues. The V gene lost 4 bases and the J gene lost 5 bases, with 12 bases spanning the gap. CDR3 in DNA: TGCGCCAGCAGCCCTCCTATCCCGACTGAAGCTTTCTTT. Translating it yields CASSPPIPTEAFF. Full variable domain (rest looked up from reference TRBV5-1 and TRBJ1-1): KAGVTQTPRYLIKTRGQQVTLSCSPISGHRSVSWYQQTPGQGLQFLFEYFSETQRNKGNFPGRFSGRQFSNSRSEMNVSTLELGDSALYLCASSPPIPTEAFFGQGTRLTVV.

By proportion, this clone is medium-sized (0.01 to 0.1%). The rearrangement links TRBV4-3 to TRBJ1-2; 9 nucleotides agree with TRBD1. Germline CDR1 is LGHNA and CDR2 is YSLEER. Trimming took 4 bases from V and 0 from J; bases not matched to a gene: 3. The CDR3 length is 15 residues. CDR3 nucleotide sequence: TGCGCCAGCAGCCGGGACAGGGTCCCTAACTATGGCTACACCTTC. Its translation is CASSRDRVPNYGYTF.

The chain couples TRBV10-2 to TRBJ1-1; a possible D gene is TRBD1 (6 bases). The V and J ends lost 2 bases and 1 base respectively, with 8 bases between them. CDR3 size: 14 residues. The germline gives CDR1 WSHSY, CDR2 SAAADI. CDR3 amino acids: CASSEGRGNTEAFF. Written as DNA, the CDR3 is TGCGCCAGCAGTGAGGGCAGGGGGAACACTGAAGCTTTCTTT.

V and J are TRBV6-5 and TRBJ1-1; maybe TRBD1 (5 bases). CDR1 is MNHEY, CDR2 SVGAGI, per germline. CDR3 size: 13 residues. Trimming cost V 5 bases and J 13 bases, with 20 bases left between them. Here the CDR3 reads CASSQTWGGDGFF. The CDR3 DNA reads TGTGCCAGCAGTCAGACGTGGGGGGGGGATGGTTTCTTT.

This clone turned up a few times. The chain combines TRBV6-6 with TRBJ1-1, with 8 bases identical to TRBD1. Germline lookup yields CDR1 MNHNY and CDR2 SVGAGI (reference sequence). The CDR3 loop spans 16 amino acids. V gave up 6 bases and J gave up 1 base; unmatched junction bases: 10. CDR3 residues: CASSDSQGAPNTEAFF. CDR3 DNA: TGTGCCAGCAGCGATTCTCAGGGGGCCCCGAACACTGAAGCTTTCTTT.

The sample holds a few counts of this clone. The V and J genes are TRBV19 and TRBJ1-2; TRBD1 matches 7 bases. After removal of 5 bases from V and 0 bases from J, the junction contained 3 bases not matched to a gene. Germline V CDR1 and CDR2: LNHDA, SQIVND (reference sequence). The CDR3 is made up of 14 amino acids. The CDR3 coding sequence is TGTGCCAGTAGTCGGGACAGATCTAACTATGGCTACACCTTC. Translating gives CASSRDRSNYGYTF.